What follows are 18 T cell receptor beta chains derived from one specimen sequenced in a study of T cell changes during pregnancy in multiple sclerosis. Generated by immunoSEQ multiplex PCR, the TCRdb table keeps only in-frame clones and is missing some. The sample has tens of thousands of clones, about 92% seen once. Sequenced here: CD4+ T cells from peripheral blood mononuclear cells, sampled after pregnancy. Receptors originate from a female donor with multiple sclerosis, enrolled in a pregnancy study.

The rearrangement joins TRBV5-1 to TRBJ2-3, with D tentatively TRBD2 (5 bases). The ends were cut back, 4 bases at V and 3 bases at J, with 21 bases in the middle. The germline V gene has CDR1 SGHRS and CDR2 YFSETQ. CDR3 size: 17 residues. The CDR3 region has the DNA TGCGCCAGCAGCCTGGAGGTAGCCTCTAAAATTACAGATACGCAGTATTTT. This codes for CASSLEVASKITDTQYF.

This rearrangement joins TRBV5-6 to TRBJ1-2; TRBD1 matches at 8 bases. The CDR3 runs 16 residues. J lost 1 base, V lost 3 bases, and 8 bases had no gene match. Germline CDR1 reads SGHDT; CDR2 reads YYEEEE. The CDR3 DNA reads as TGTGCCAGCAGCTCACTAGACAGGGGCCTTAACTATGGCTACACCTTC. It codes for CASSSLDRGLNYGYTF.

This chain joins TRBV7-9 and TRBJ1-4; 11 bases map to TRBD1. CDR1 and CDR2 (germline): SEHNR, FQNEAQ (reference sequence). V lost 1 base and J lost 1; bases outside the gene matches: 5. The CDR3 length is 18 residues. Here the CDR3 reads CASSLGTGGGGTNEKLFF. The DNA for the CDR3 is TGTGCCAGCAGCTTAGGGACAGGGGGCGGTGGAACTAATGAAAAACTGTTTTTT.

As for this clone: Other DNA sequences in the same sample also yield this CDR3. This CDR3 is CATSRTGSSYEQYF. CDR3 nucleotide sequence: TGTGCCACCAGCAGGACAGGGTCGTCCTACGAGCAGTACTTC. This chain joins TRBV15 and TRBJ2-7; 7 nucleotides match TRBD1. Germline V gene lookup returns CDR1 LNHNV and CDR2 YYDKDF (reference sequence). The CDR3 contains 14 residues. V was pared by 3 bases and J by 1 base, with 3 bases of the junction left unmatched.

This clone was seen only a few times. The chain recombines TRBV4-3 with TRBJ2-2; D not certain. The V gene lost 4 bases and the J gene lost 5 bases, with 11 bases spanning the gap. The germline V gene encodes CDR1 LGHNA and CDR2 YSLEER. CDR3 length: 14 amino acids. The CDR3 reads CASSLGHRTGELFF. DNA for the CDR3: TGCGCCAGCAGCCTGGGCCATAGGACCGGGGAGCTGTTTTTT.

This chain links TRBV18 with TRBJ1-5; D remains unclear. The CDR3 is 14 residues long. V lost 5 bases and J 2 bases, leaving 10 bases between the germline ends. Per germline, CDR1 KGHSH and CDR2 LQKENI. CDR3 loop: CASSEGTGNQPQHF. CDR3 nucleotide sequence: TGTGCCAGCTCAGAGGGAACGGGCAATCAGCCCCAGCATTTT.

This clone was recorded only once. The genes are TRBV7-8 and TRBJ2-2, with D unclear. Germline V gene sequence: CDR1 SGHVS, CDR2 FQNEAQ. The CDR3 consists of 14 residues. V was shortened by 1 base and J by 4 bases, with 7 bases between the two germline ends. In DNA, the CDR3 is TGTGCCAGCAGCTTAGGCACAAGCACCGGGGAGCTGTTTTTT. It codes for CASSLGTSTGELFF.

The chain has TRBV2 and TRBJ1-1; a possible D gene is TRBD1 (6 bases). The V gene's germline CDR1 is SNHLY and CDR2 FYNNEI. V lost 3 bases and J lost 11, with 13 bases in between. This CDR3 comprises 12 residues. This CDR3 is CASSEGQGHAFF. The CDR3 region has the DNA TGTGCCAGCAGTGAGGGGCAGGGACACGCTTTCTTT.

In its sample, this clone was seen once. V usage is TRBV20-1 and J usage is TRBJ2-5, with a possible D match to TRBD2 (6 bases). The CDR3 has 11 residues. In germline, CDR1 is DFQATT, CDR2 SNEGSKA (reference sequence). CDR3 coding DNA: TGCGCCCTGGGGGGACAAGAGACCCAGTACTTC. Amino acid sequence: CALGGQETQYF.

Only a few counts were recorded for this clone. The CDR3 reads CAISATDGAYEQYF. CDR3 nucleotide sequence: TGTGCCATCAGTGCGACGGACGGGGCCTACGAGCAGTACTTC. V gene TRBV10-3 combines with J gene TRBJ2-7; weak D call: TRBD2 (5 bases). Germline-derived CDR1 and CDR2 are ENHRY and SYGVKD. Trimming took off 4 bases at V and 2 bases at J, with 12 bases between the two ends. The CDR3 is 14 residues long.

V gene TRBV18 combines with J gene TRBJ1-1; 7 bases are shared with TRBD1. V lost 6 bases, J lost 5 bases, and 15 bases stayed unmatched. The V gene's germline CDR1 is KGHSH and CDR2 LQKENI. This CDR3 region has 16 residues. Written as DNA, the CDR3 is TGTGCCAGCTCCTCAAAGGCGGCAGGGGGTGGGACTGAAGCTTTCTTT. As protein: CASSSKAAGGGTEAFF.

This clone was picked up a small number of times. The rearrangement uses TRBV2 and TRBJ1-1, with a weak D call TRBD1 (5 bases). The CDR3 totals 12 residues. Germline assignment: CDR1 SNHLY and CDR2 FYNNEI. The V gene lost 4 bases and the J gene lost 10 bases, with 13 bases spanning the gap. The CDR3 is CASSVPPGGAFF. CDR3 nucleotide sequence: TGTGCCAGCAGTGTTCCCCCGGGGGGAGCTTTCTTT.

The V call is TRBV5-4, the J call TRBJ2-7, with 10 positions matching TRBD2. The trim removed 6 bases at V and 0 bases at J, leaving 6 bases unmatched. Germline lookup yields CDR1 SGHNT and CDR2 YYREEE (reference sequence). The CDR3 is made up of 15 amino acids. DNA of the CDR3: TGTGCCAGCACCCTAGCGGGAGCTAGCTCCTACGAGCAGTACTTC. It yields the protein CASTLAGASSYEQYF.

This CDR3 reads CASSPQGHYGYTF. The CDR3 DNA follows: TGTGCCAGCAGCCCACAGGGACACTATGGCTACACCTTC. The V call is TRBV7-2, the J call TRBJ1-2; D is perhaps TRBD1 (6 bases). Germline assignment: CDR1 SGHTA and CDR2 FQGNSA. Trimming took 5 bases from V and 3 from J, leaving 10 bases between them. This CDR3 spans 13 amino acids.

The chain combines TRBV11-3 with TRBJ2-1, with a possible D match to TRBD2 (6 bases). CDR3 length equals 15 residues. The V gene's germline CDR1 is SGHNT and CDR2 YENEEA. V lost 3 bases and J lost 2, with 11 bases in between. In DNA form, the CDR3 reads TGTGCCAGCAGCTTTTCGCCGGGGGCCTACAATGAGCAGTTCTTC. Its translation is CASSFSPGAYNEQFF. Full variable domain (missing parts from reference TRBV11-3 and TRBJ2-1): EAGVVQSPRYKIIEKKQPVAFWCNPISGHNTLYWYLQNLGQGPELLIRYENEEAVDDSQLPKDRFSAERLKGVDSTLKIQPAELGDSAVYLCASSFSPGAYNEQFFGPGTRLTVL.

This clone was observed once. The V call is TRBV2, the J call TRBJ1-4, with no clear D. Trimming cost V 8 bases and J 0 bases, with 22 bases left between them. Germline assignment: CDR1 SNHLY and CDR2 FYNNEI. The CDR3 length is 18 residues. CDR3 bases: TGTGCCAGCTGCCCCGCTTGGCAGGTCCTTGCAACTAATGAAAAACTGTTTTTT. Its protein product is CASCPAWQVLATNEKLFF.

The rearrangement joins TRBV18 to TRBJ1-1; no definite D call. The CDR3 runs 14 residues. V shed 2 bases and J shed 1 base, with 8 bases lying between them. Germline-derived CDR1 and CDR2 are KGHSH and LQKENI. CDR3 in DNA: TGTGCCAGCTCACCAATATCTACGAACACTGAAGCTTTCTTT. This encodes CASSPISTNTEAFF.

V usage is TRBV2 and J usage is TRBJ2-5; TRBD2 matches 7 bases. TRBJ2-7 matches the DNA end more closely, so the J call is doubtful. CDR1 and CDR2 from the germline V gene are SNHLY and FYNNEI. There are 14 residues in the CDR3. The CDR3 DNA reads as TGTGCCAGCAGTCCCAGCGGGACCTCCTACGAGCAGTACTTC. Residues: CASSPSGTSYEQYF.